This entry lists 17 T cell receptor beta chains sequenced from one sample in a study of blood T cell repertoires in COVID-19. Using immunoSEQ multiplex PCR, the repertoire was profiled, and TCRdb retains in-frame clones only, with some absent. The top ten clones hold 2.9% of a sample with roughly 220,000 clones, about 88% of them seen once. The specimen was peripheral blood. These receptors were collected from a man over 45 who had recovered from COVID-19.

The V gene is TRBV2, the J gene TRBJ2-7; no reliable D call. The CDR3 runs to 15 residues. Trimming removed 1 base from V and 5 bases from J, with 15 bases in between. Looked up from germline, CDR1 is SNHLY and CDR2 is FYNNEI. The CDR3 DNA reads TGTGCCAGCAGTGAAGGCCCCCGACAACTCGACGAGCAGTACTTC. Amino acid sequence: CASSEGPRQLDEQYF.

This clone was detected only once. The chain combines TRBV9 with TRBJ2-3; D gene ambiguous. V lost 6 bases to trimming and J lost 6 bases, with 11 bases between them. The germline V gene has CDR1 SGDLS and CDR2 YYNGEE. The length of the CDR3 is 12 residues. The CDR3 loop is CASKDGADTQYF. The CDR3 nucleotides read TGTGCCAGCAAAGACGGAGCCGATACGCAGTATTTT.

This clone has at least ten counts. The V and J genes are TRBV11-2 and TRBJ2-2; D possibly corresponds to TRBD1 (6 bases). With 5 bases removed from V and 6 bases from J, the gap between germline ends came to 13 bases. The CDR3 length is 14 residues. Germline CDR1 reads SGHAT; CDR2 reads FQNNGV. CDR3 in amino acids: CASSRDRSAGELFF. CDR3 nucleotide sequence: TGTGCCAGCAGCCGAGACAGGTCGGCCGGGGAGCTGTTTTTT.

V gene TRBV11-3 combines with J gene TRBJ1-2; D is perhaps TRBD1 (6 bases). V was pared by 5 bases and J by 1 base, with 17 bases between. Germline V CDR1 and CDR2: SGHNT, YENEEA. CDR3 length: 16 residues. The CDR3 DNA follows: TGTGCCAGCAGCCCTCCCGGCAGGGGTATTAACTATGGCTACACCTTC. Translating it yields CASSPPGRGINYGYTF.

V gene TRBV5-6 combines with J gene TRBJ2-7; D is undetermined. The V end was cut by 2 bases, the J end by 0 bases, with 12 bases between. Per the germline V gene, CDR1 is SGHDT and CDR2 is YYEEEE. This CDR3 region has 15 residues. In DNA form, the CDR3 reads TGTGCCAGCAGCTTCGAGTCAAAAAGCTCCTACGAGCAGTACTTC. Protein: CASSFESKSSYEQYF.

The CDR3 spells CASSPRRQETQYF. In DNA, the CDR3 is TGTGCCAGCAGTCCTAGACGTCAAGAGACCCAGTACTTC. This chain links TRBV6-5 with TRBJ2-5; D not certain. The CDR3 loop spans 13 amino acids. Germline V gives CDR1 MNHEY, CDR2 SVGAGI. The V gene lost 5 bases and the J gene lost 2 bases, with 9 bases spanning the gap.

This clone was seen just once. CDR3 region: CASSGQVSYEQYF. The CDR3 DNA is TGTGCCAGCAGCGGCCAGGTTTCCTACGAGCAGTACTTC. The chain combines TRBV3-1 (or the pseudogene TRBV3-2) with TRBJ2-7; D uncertain. V was cut by 5 bases and J by 1 base, with 9 bases left in between. Germline V lookup: CDR1 LGHDT, CDR2 YNNKEL (reference sequence). CDR3 length: 13 residues.

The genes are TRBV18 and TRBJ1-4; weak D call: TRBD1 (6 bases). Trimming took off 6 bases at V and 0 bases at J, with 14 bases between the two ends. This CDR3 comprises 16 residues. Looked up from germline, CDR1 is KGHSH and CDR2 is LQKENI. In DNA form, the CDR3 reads TGTGCCAGCTCGCTCACAGGGACCGCAACTAATGAAAAACTGTTTTTT. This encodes CASSLTGTATNEKLFF.

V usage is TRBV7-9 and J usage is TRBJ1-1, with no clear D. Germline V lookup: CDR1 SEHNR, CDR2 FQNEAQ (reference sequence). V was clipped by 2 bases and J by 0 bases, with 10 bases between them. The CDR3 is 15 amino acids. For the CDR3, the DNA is TGTGCCAGCAGCTTATACAGTGTCATGAACACTGAAGCTTTCTTT. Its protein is CASSLYSVMNTEAFF.

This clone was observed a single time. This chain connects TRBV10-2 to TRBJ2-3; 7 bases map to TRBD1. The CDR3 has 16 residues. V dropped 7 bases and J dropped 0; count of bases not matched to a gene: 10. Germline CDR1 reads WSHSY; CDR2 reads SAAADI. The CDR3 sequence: CASKPWDSLSTDTQYF. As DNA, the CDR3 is TGCGCCAGCAAGCCCTGGGACAGCCTTAGCACAGATACGCAGTATTTT.

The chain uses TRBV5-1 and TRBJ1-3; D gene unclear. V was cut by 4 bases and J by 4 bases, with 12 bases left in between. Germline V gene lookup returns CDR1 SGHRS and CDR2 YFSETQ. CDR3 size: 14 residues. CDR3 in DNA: TGCGCCAGCAGCGAAGAGGGAAGAGGAAACACCATATATTTT. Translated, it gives CASSEEGRGNTIYF.

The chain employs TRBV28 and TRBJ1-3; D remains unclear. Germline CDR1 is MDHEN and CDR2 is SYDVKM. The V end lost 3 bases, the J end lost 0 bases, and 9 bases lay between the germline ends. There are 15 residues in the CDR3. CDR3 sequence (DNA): TGTGCCAGCAGTTTCAGGCCCGCCTCTGGAAACACCATATATTTT. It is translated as CASSFRPASGNTIYF.

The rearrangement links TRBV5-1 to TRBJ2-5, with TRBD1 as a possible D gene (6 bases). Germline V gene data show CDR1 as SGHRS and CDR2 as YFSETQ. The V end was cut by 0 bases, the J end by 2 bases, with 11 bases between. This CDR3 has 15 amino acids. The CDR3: CASSLAGGQQETQYF. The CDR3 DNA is TGCGCCAGCAGCTTGGCCGGAGGACAGCAAGAGACCCAGTACTTC.

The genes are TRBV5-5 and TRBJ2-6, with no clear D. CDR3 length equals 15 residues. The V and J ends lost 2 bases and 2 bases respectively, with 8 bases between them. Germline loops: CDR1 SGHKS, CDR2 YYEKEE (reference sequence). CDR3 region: CASSLLLAGANVLTF. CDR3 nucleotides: TGTGCCAGCAGCTTATTGTTAGCTGGGGCCAACGTCCTGACTTTC. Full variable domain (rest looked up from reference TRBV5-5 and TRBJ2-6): DAGVTQSPTHLIKTRGQQVTLRCSPISGHKSVSWYQQVLGQGPQFIFQYYEKEERGRGNFPDRFSARQFPNYSSELNVNALLLGDSALYLCASSLLLAGANVLTFGAGSRLTVL.

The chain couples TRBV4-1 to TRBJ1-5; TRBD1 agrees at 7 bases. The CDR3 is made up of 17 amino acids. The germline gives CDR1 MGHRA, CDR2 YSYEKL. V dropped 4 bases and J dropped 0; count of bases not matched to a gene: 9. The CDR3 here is CASSPWDSLNSNQPQHF. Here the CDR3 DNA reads TGCGCCAGCAGCCCCTGGGACAGCCTGAATAGCAATCAGCCCCAGCATTTT.

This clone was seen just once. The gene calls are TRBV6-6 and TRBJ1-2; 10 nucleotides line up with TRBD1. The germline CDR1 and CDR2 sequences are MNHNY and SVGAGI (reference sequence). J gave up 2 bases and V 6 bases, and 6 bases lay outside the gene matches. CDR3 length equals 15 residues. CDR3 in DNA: TGTGCCAGCAGACGGGACAGGGGCCCAAACTATGGCTACACCTTC. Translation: CASRRDRGPNYGYTF.

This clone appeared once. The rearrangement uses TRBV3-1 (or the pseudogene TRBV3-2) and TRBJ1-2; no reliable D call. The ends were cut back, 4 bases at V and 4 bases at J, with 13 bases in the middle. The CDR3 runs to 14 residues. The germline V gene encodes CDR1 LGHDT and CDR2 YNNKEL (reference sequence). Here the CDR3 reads CASSRARSGYGYTF. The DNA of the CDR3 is TGTGCCAGCAGCCGAGCCCGGTCTGGCTATGGCTACACCTTC.